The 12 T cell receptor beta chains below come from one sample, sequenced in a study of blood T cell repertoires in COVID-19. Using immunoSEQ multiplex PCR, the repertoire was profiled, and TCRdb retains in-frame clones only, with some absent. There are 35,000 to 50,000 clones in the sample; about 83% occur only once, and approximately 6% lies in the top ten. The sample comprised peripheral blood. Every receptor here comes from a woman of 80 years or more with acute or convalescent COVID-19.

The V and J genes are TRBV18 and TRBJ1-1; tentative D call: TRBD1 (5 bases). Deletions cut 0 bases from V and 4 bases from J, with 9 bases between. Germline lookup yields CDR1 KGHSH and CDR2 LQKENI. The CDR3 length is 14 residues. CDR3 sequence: CASSPPQGVTEAFF. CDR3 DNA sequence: TGTGCCAGCTCACCACCTCAGGGCGTCACTGAAGCTTTCTTT.

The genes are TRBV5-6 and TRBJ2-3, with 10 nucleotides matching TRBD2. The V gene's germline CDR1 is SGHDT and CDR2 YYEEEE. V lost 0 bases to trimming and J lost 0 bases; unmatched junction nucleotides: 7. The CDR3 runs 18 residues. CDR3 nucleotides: TGTGCCAGCAGCTTGGCCGCACTAGCGGGGCGTAGCACAGATACGCAGTATTTT. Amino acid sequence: CASSLAALAGRSTDTQYF.

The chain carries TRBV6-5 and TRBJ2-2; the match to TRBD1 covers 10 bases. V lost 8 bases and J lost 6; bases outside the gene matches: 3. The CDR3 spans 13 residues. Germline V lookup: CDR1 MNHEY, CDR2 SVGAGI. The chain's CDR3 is CASGTGVAGELFF. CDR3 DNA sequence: TGTGCCAGCGGGACAGGGGTCGCCGGGGAGCTGTTTTTT.

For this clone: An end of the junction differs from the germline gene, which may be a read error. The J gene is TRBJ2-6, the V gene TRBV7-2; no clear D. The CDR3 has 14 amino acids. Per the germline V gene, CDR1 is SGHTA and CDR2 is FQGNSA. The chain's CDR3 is CASMRPSGANVLTF. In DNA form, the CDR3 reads TGCGCCTCAATGCGGCCTTCTGGGGCCAACGTCCTGACTTTC.

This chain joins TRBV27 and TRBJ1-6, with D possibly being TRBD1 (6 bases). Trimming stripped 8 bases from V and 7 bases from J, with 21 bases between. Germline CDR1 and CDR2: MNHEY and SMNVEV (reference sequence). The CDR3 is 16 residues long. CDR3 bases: TGTGCCAGCTCAACTCTTCAGACAGGAAGCAATTCACCCCTCCACTTT. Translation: CASSTLQTGSNSPLHF.

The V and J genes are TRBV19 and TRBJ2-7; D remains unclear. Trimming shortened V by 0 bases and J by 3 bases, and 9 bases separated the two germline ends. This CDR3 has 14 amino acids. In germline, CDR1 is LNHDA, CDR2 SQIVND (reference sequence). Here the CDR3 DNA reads TGTGCCAGTAGTATAGATCGATCCGGCTACGAGCAGTACTTC. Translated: CASSIDRSGYEQYF.

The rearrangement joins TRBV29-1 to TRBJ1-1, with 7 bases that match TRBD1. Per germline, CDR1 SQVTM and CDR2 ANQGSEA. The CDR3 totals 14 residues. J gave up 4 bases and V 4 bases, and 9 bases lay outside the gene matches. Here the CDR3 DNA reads TGCAGCGTTGCCAAAGGGGGCGCGGTCACTGAAGCTTTCTTT. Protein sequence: CSVAKGGAVTEAFF.

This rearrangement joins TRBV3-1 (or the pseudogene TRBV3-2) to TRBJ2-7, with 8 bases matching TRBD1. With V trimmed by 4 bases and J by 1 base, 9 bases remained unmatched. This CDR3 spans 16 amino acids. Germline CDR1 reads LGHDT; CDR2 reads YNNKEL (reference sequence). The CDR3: CASSPRPGQESYEQYF. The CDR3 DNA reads TGTGCCAGCAGCCCAAGACCGGGACAGGAGTCCTACGAGCAGTACTTC.

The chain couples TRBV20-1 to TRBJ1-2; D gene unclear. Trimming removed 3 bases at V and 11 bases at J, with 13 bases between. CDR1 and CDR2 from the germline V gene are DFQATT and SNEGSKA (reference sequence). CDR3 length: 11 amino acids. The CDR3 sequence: CSARWQSSYTF. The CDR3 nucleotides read TGCAGTGCTAGGTGGCAGTCTTCATACACCTTC.

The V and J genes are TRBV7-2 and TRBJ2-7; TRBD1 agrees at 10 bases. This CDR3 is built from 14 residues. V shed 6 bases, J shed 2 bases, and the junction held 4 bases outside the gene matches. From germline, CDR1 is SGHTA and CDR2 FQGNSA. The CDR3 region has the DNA TGTGCCAGCAGAAAAGGACAGGGGGCCTACGAGCAGTACTTC. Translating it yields CASRKGQGAYEQYF.

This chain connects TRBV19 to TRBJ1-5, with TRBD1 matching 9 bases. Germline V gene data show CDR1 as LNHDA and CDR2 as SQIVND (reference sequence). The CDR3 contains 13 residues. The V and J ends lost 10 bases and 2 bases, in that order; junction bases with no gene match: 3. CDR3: CATRDRGNQPQHF. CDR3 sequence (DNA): TGTGCCACCCGGGACAGGGGCAATCAGCCCCAGCATTTT.

CDR3 sequence (DNA): TGCGCCAGCAGCTTGAACCACAGGGGGGACACCATATATTTT. Amino acid sequence: CASSLNHRGDTIYF. The rearrangement links TRBV5-1 to TRBJ1-3; 8 bases map to TRBD1. Per germline, CDR1 SGHRS and CDR2 YFSETQ. The CDR3 covers 14 residues. Germline trimming cut 1 base from V and 8 bases from J; bases unmatched to any gene: 5.